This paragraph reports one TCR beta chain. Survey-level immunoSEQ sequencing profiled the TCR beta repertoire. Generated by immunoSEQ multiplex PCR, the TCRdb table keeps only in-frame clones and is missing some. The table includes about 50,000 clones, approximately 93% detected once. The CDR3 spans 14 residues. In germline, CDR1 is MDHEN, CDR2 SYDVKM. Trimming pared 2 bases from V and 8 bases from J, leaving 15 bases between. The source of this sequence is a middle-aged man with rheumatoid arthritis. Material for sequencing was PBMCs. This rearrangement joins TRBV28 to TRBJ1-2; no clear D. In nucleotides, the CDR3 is TGTGCCAGCAGTTTAAATATCGGACTTGGGGGCTACACCTTC. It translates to CASSLNIGLGGYTF.